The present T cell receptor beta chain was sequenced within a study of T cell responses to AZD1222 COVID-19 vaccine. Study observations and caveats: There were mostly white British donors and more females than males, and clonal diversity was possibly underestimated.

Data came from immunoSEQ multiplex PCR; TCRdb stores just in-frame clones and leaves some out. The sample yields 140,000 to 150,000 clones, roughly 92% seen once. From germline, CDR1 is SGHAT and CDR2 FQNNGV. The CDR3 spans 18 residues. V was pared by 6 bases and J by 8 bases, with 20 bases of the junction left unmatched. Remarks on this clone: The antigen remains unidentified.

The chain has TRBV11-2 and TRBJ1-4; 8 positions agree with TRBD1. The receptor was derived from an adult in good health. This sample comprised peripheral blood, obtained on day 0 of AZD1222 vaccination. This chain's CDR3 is CASRRPGQATSKGEKLFF. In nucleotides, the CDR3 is TGTGCCAGCAGAAGACCGGGACAGGCGACTTCTAAAGGGGAAAAACTGTTTTTT. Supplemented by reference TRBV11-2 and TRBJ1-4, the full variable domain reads EAGVAQSPRYKIIEKRQSVAFWCNPISGHATLYWYQQILGQGPKLLIQFQNNGVVDDSQLPKDRFSAERLKGVDSTLKIQPAKLEDSAVYLCASRRPGQATSKGEKLFFGSGTQLSVL.